This TCR beta chain was obtained from a study of cytomegalovirus exposure and HLA in healthy donors. Germline values: CDR1 SEHNR, CDR2 FQNEAQ (reference sequence). The CDR3 spans 13 residues. Trimming cost V 5 bases and J 14 bases, with 18 bases left between them. A few counts support this clone. 13 Jbeta primers and 60 Vbeta primers were used for the PCR. Repertoires were generated with immunoSEQ multiplex PCR, while TCRdb's copy carries only in-frame clones and drops some. Of about 100,000 clones detected, more than 65% appear once; the ten largest clones hold about 1.2%. This clonotype was obtained from a woman between 18 and 29 years old in good health and CMV-seronegative. The rearrangement links TRBV7-9 to TRBJ1-4; D ambiguous. Sequenced material: PBMCs. CDR3 DNA: TGTGCCAGCAGCACTAGGAGGGCCCAGTTGCTGTTTTTT. Translating it yields CASSTRRAQLLFF.